This T cell receptor beta chain emerged from a study of regulatory T cells in long-lasting Graves disease. This clonotype was recorded a few times. The antigen is undetermined. The sample's time point: newly diagnosed GD, antithyroid drugs for less than 3 months. Extracted PBMC RNA gave rise to the TCR library. Under American Thyroid Association guidelines, Graves' disease was diagnosed. Study-wide findings and caveats: Persistent patients shared more public clonotypes (approximately 2,800) than new patients (roughly 1,000).

According to the study, TCR beta libraries were built with iRepertoire HTBI primers and CDR3-region Arm-PCR. One entry per CDR3 protein, called by TCRdb with MiXCR from the multiplex PCR reads. The sample holds 360,000 or so distinct CDR3 sequences, roughly 16% seen once. This same sample was also part of a study on T cells in Graves' hyperthyroidism and ophthalmopathy. This second report adds: Patients showing uncontrolled infection, other autoimmune disease, pregnancy or lactation were ineligible.

The receptor's source is a woman aged 18-29 years with Graves disease. The sequencing used peripheral blood mononuclear cells (PBMCs), collected at new diagnosis, from a patient treated with antithyroid drugs.

The CDR3 region has the DNA TGTGCTAGTGCTATTCGAGGCACTGAAGCTTTCTTT. This gives the protein CASAIRGTEAFF. V gene TRBV12-5 combines with J gene TRBJ1-1; no clear D gene. V lost 7 bases to trimming and J lost 4 bases, with 10 bases between them. In germline, CDR1 is LGHNT, CDR2 FRNRAP. There are 12 residues in the CDR3. Based on the CDR3 plus reference TRBV12-5 and TRBJ1-1, the full variable domain is DARVTQTPRHKVTEMGQEVTMRCQPILGHNTVFWYRQTMMQGLELLAYFRNRAPLDDSGMPKDRFSAEMPDATLATLKIQPSEPRDSAVYFCASAIRGTEAFFGQGTRLTVV.